Described below is a single T cell receptor beta chain sequence and its context. Its antigen is undetermined. This sample is part of a study of shared clonotypes between healthy human individuals. Whole-study findings and limits: Clonotype sharing among the donors was expected to vary with sequencing depth. Compared with clonotypes that all four donors shared, non-shared clonotypes had lower generation probabilities.

Germline assignment: CDR1 SGHAT and CDR2 FQDESV (reference sequence). The CDR3 runs to 13 residues. The V gene lost 1 base and the J gene lost 7 bases, with 8 bases spanning the gap. Deep-level assay runs were performed. It was roughly 190 ng DNA, around 33,000 T cell genomes, that sorted-subset replicate PCRs used. Assay: immunoSEQ multiplex PCR; the TCRdb copy retains only in-frame clones and omits some. The data show hundreds of thousands of clones, approximately 75% seen once. This clonotype originated in a woman aged 25 to 39 in good health. Sequencing input: memory CD4+ T cells sorted from blood. Subset: CD45RA-negative fraction. The rearrangement uses TRBV11-1 and TRBJ1-5; D gene ambiguous. CDR3 in amino acids: CASSLEPGQPQHF. The CDR3 DNA reads TGTGCCAGCAGCTTAGAGCCCGGACAGCCCCAGCATTTT.